Listed here are 4 T cell receptor beta chains from one sample, sequenced in a study of beta chain features in type 1 diabetes. Their antigens are not known. Study-wide points: Moderately but significantly shorter TCRB CDR3s were found in Type 1 diabetes patients in all four CD4+ subsets.

Expressed TCRB transcripts were sequenced, since all the RNA that had been isolated was reverse transcribed. TCRdb keeps only in-frame clones here, not all; method: immunoSEQ multiplex PCR. The sample has a few hundred thousand clones; 13% are singletons. The sequenced sample was naive CD4+ T cells from blood. Receptor source: a woman younger than 30 with type 1 diabetes.

This chain connects TRBV2 to TRBJ2-7; TRBD1 agrees at 8 bases. This CDR3 contains 14 residues. After removal of 5 bases from V and 2 bases from J, the junction contained 5 bases not matched to a gene. CDR1 SNHLY and CDR2 FYNNEI come from the germline V gene. Here the CDR3 reads CASSRQGSAYEQYF. The DNA for the CDR3 is TGTGCCAGCAGTAGACAGGGGAGCGCCTACGAGCAGTACTTC.

The table lists this clone with a few counts. The chain recombines TRBV9 with TRBJ2-3, with TRBD1 identical over 7 bases. The V gene's germline CDR1 is SGDLS and CDR2 YYNGEE. Trimming at V came to 0 bases and at J to 3 bases, leaving 10 bases not matched to a gene. There are 17 residues in the CDR3. The CDR3 loop reads CASSVGPDRERTDTQYF. DNA of the CDR3: TGTGCCAGCAGCGTAGGACCAGACAGGGAAAGGACAGATACGCAGTATTTT.

This clone was recorded a few times. The CDR3 is CASGPGTGGGGANVLTF. CDR3 DNA: TGTGCTAGTGGACCCGGGACAGGGGGCGGCGGGGCCAACGTCCTGACTTTC. The V call is TRBV12-5, the J call TRBJ2-6, with 12 positions matching TRBD1. V lost 6 bases and J lost 4; bases outside the gene matches: 7. The germline gives CDR1 LGHNT, CDR2 FRNRAP. CDR3 size: 17 residues. Full variable domain (outside the CDR3, taken from reference TRBV12-5 and TRBJ2-6): DARVTQTPRHKVTEMGQEVTMRCQPILGHNTVFWYRQTMMQGLELLAYFRNRAPLDDSGMPKDRFSAEMPDATLATLKIQPSEPRDSAVYFCASGPGTGGGGANVLTFGAGSRLTVL.

The chain is built from TRBV7-2 and TRBJ1-5; tentative D call: TRBD1 (6 bases). The V and J ends lost 0 bases and 3 bases respectively, with 9 bases between them. From germline, CDR1 is SGHTA and CDR2 FQGNSA. This CDR3 has 15 residues. CDR3 in DNA: TGTGCCAGCAGCTTAGCCTGGACAGTCAATCAGCCCCAGCATTTT. Residues: CASSLAWTVNQPQHF.